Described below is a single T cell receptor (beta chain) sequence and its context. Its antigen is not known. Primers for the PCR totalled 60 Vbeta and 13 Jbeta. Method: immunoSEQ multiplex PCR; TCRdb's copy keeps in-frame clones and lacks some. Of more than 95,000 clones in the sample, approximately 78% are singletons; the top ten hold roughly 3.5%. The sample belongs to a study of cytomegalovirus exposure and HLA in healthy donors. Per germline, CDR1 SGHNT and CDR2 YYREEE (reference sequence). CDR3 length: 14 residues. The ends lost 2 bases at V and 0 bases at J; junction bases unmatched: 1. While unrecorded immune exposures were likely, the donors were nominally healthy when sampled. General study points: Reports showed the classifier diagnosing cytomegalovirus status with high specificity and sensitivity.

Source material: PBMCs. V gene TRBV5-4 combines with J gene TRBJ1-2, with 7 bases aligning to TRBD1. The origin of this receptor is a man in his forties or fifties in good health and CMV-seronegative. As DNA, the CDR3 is TGTGCCAGCAGCTTTGGGACAGCTAACTATGGCTACACCTTC. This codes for CASSFGTANYGYTF.